This T cell receptor beta chain is drawn from a study of blood T cell repertoires in COVID-19. The repertoire was sequenced with immunoSEQ multiplex PCR; TCRdb's copy has only in-frame clones and lacks some. The sample carries roughly 320,000 clones, 75% to 90% recorded once. Germline lookup yields CDR1 SEHNR and CDR2 FQNEAQ (reference sequence). Trimming removed 4 bases from V and 2 bases from J; junction bases left unmatched: 13. The CDR3 has 19 residues. The chain links TRBV7-9 to TRBJ2-1, with 11 nucleotides matching TRBD2. Sequenced material: peripheral blood. The sequence was collected from a woman aged 45-65 years with COVID-19, enrolled during active disease. CDR3 loop: CASSSLLTSGRVPYNEQFF. CDR3 nucleotide sequence: TGTGCCAGCAGCTCCCTCCTTACTAGCGGGAGAGTGCCCTACAATGAGCAGTTCTTC.